Each of the 17 T cell receptor beta chains below was sequenced from the same sample in a study of blood T cell repertoires in COVID-19. Clones were read by immunoSEQ multiplex PCR, and TCRdb kept only the in-frame ones, dropping some. The sample holds some 45,000 clones, 80% seen once. Sequenced material: peripheral blood. The source of these receptors is a man between 65 and 85 years old with acute or convalescent COVID-19.

Concerning this clone: The junction does not match germline at one end; this may be a read error. This chain joins TRBV9 and TRBJ1-4; a possible D gene is TRBD1 (6 bases). The CDR3 spans 16 residues. Germline lookup yields CDR1 SGDLS and CDR2 YYNGEE. The CDR3 here is CASTVGGTGANEKLFF. In nucleotides, the CDR3 is TGTGCCAGCACCGTAGGGGGGACGGGGGCTAATGAAAAACTGTTTTTT.

The J gene is TRBJ2-3, the V gene TRBV7-9, with 10 bases lining up with TRBD1. This CDR3 comprises 17 residues. CDR1 and CDR2 from the germline V gene are SEHNR and FQNEAQ (reference sequence). With 3 bases clipped from V and 3 bases from J, the junction kept 9 bases outside the gene matches. The CDR3 region has the DNA TGTGCCAGCAGCTTGGGCCGGGACAGGGGATTTACAGATACGCAGTATTTT. Protein: CASSLGRDRGFTDTQYF.

This clone has a single count. In DNA, the CDR3 is TGCGCCAGCAGCTTGGGACTAACTTACAATGAGCAGTTCTTC. It specifies CASSLGLTYNEQFF. V usage is TRBV5-1 and J usage is TRBJ2-1, with D tentatively TRBD2 (5 bases). The CDR3 runs to 14 residues. Germline loops: CDR1 SGHRS, CDR2 YFSETQ. Deletions cut 0 bases from V and 4 bases from J, with 8 bases between.

The J gene is TRBJ1-2, the V gene TRBV3-1 (or the pseudogene TRBV3-2); D might be TRBD1 (6 bases). Germline-derived CDR1 and CDR2 are LGHDT and YNNKEL (reference sequence). Trimming pared 4 bases from V and 2 bases from J, leaving 14 bases between. The CDR3 consists of 15 residues. CDR3 region: CASSRGGGLNYGYTF. The CDR3 nucleotides read TGTGCCAGCAGCCGGGGGGGCGGCTTAAACTATGGCTACACCTTC.

The rearrangement uses TRBV30 and TRBJ1-2; 8 nucleotides line up with TRBD1. V was clipped by 2 bases and J by 8 bases; unmatched bases: 13. CDR3 length: 15 amino acids. Germline CDR1 and CDR2: GTSNPN and SVGIG (reference sequence). The CDR3 here is CAWSPSGTGMAGYTF. The CDR3 nucleotides read TGTGCCTGGAGTCCCTCCGGGACAGGCATGGCGGGCTACACCTTC.

The V and J genes are TRBV5-1 and TRBJ2-2; TRBD2 matches 7 bases. V shed 4 bases, J shed 5 bases, and the junction held 5 bases outside the gene matches. The CDR3 is 14 amino acids. Germline values: CDR1 SGHRS, CDR2 YFSETQ. The chain's CDR3 is CASSPREGTGELFF. The CDR3 coding sequence is TGCGCCAGCAGCCCCAGGGAGGGGACCGGGGAGCTGTTTTTT.

This clone was picked up a small number of times. The chain links TRBV19 to TRBJ1-2; D unclear. CDR3 length: 13 residues. Germline-derived CDR1 and CDR2 are LNHDA and SQIVND (reference sequence). The V end was cut by 10 bases, the J end by 8 bases, with 20 bases between. The CDR3 here is CATTSARGRGYTF. CDR3 in DNA: TGTGCCACCACGAGCGCCAGAGGGCGCGGCTACACCTTC.

The rearrangement links TRBV11-2 to TRBJ2-5, with 11 nucleotides matching TRBD2. Germline V gene lookup returns CDR1 SGHAT and CDR2 FQNNGV. V dropped 5 bases and J dropped 2; count of bases not matched to a gene: 4. There are 15 residues in the CDR3. The CDR3 protein is CASSASSGGQETQYF. CDR3 nucleotides: TGTGCCAGCAGCGCCTCTAGCGGGGGGCAAGAGACCCAGTACTTC.

The gene calls are TRBV28 and TRBJ2-3, with 9 bases fitting TRBD1. The CDR3 consists of 17 residues. The germline CDR1 and CDR2 sequences are MDHEN and SYDVKM. Losses at the gene ends were 5 bases for V and 2 bases for J; bases not matched to a gene: 11. The CDR3 bases are TGTGCCAGCAGTCCTATACCGGGACAGGGTTTCACAGATACGCAGTATTTT. Its translation: CASSPIPGQGFTDTQYF.

The chain combines TRBV4-1 with TRBJ1-5; 7 bases line up with TRBD1. This CDR3 is 16 amino acids long. Germline V gene sequence: CDR1 MGHRA, CDR2 YSYEKL. With V trimmed by 0 bases and J by 4 bases, 6 bases remained unmatched. This CDR3 is CASSQDEGARNQPQHF. The CDR3, as DNA: TGCGCCAGCAGCCAAGATGAGGGGGCGCGTAATCAGCCCCAGCATTTT.

The rearrangement uses TRBV18 and TRBJ1-5, with D perhaps TRBD1 (5 bases). V lost 2 bases to trimming and J lost 2 bases, with 10 bases between them. CDR1 and CDR2 from the germline V gene are KGHSH and LQKENI. The CDR3 is 15 amino acids. The chain's CDR3 is CASSPRAGGNQPQHF. The CDR3 DNA reads TGTGCCAGCTCACCAAGGGCGGGGGGCAATCAGCCCCAGCATTTT.

The CDR3 coding sequence is TGTGCCAGCAGCCTTCTCACTGAAGCTTTCTTT. Encoded protein: CASSLLTEAFF. This chain connects TRBV2 to TRBJ1-1, with D unclear. There are 11 residues in the CDR3. Trimming removed 6 bases from V and 4 bases from J, with 6 bases in between. Germline CDR1 and CDR2: SNHLY and FYNNEI.

The genes are TRBV5-4 and TRBJ1-2; weak D call: TRBD1 (5 bases). Trimming stripped 2 bases from V and 4 bases from J, with 15 bases between. Germline assignment: CDR1 SGHNT and CDR2 YYREEE (reference sequence). This CDR3 region has 15 residues. The CDR3 DNA follows: TGTGCCAGCAGCTTAGAGCCCCTGACAGTCTATGGCTACACCTTC. This encodes CASSLEPLTVYGYTF. Drawing the rest from reference TRBV5-4 and TRBJ1-2, the complete variable domain is ETGVTQSPTHLIKTRGQQVTLRCSSQSGHNTVSWYQQALGQGPQFIFQYYREEENGRGNFPPRFSGLQFPNYSSELNVNALELDDSALYLCASSLEPLTVYGYTFGSGTRLTVV.

The rearrangement uses TRBV4-3 and TRBJ2-5, with 7 bases identical to TRBD1. The CDR3 totals 15 residues. Germline CDR1 and CDR2: LGHNA and YSLEER. V gave up 0 bases and J gave up 3 bases; unmatched junction bases: 4. CDR3 DNA sequence: TGCGCCAGCAGCCAAGACCGGGACAGAGAAGAGACCCAGTACTTC. Translation gives CASSQDRDREETQYF.

The gene calls are TRBV19 and TRBJ1-5, with a possible D match to TRBD1 (5 bases). Between the trimmed V and J ends, which lost 4 bases and 0 bases, there was a span of 13 bases. Germline V CDR1 and CDR2: LNHDA, SQIVND (reference sequence). This CDR3 has 16 residues. Here the CDR3 DNA reads TGTGCCAGTAGTACGTCGACAGTTTATAGCAATCAGCCCCAGCATTTT. Encoded protein: CASSTSTVYSNQPQHF.

The rearrangement joins TRBV5-1 to TRBJ1-1, with 7 bases matching TRBD1. The CDR3 totals 14 residues. Germline CDR1 SGHRS, CDR2 YFSETQ. V trimming: 1 base; J trimming: 3 bases; junction bases outside the gene matches: 3. The CDR3 region has the DNA TGCGCCAGCAGCTTGAGGGGGCGCGACACTGAAGCTTTCTTT. Its protein is CASSLRGRDTEAFF. Combining the CDR3 with reference TRBV5-1 and TRBJ1-1 gives the whole variable domain KAGVTQTPRYLIKTRGQQVTLSCSPISGHRSVSWYQQTPGQGLQFLFEYFSETQRNKGNFPGRFSGRQFSNSRSEMNVSTLELGDSALYLCASSLRGRDTEAFFGQGTRLTVV.

This chain joins TRBV4-1 and TRBJ1-4; possible D gene TRBD1, 5 bases. The V and J ends lost 4 bases and 4 bases respectively, with 16 bases between them. This CDR3 region has 16 residues. Germline V gene sequence: CDR1 MGHRA, CDR2 YSYEKL. The CDR3 protein is CASSPLGGTFNEKLFF. Here the CDR3 DNA reads TGCGCCAGCAGCCCCCTCGGGGGAACCTTTAATGAAAAACTGTTTTTT.